The clone carrying this T cell receptor beta chain was detected many times. Its antigen is undetermined. The data were obtained in a study of blood T cells in healthy people across ages. Germline lookup yields CDR1 SQVTM and CDR2 ANQGSEA. V shed 6 bases and J 2 bases; nucleotides not matched to a gene: 3. The CDR3 is 14 amino acids. Points from the study as a whole: The study regarded diversity estimates from one million T cells as underestimates.

For the second PCR, which ran for about 7 to 11 cycles, a sample-barcoded 5' primer and a J-beta primer mix were used. Through a template-switch adaptor with 12 random nucleotides, each cDNA molecule received a tag. TCRdb redid the calling of the 5' RACE reads with MiXCR, one entry per CDR3 protein. Altogether some 1.8 million distinct CDR3 sequences are present, approximately 39% being singletons, with the ten largest covering roughly 23%. V and J are TRBV29-1 and TRBJ2-5, with 13 bases that match TRBD2. The specimen sequenced was blood. The sequence was obtained from a human donor in good health. This chain's CDR3 is CSVETSGGQETQYF. The CDR3 DNA follows: TGCAGCGTGGAGACTAGCGGGGGGCAAGAGACCCAGTACTTC.